This record concerns one TCR beta chain sequence. The antigen this receptor binds is unknown. Base quality data are lacking; no much larger clone is found one base away. TCRbeta CDR3 regions were amplified from genomic DNA using the immunoSEQ Assay, a bias-controlled multiplex PCR. Concerning the study's data processing: The number of nucleated cells in each sample was estimated by amplification of reference gene primers within the assay. To quantify the absolute abundance of each unique TCRbeta CDR3 rearrangement, sequence reads were collapsed and filtered. For each sample, productive Simpson clonality was calculated as the square root of Simpson's diversity index over productive rearrangements. TCRdb mirrors the immuneACCESS table, restricted to in-frame sequences. Some clones are absent from its copies; in checked studies, under half trace to an unresolved V gene, and the reason for the others is unknown. V and J calls and clone size are those listed in that table; D and trimming were worked out from the DNA. The sample has 100,000 to 150,000 clones on record, around 80% of them singletons. The ten largest clones represent 5.9% of the sample.

Sequences MNHNY (CDR1) and SVGAGI (CDR2) are obtained from the germline V gene (reference sequence). V has 5 bases trimmed and J has 3 bases trimmed; junction bases matching no gene number 10. Spanning cysteine to phenylalanine, the CDR3 consists of 17 amino acids. Only the CDR3 part of the read is kept: 51 bases, read in frame from the first base. Collaborating institutions collected whole blood in K2EDTA tubes following their own protocols. Collaborator samples were shipped for TCRbeta analysis as frozen whole blood, isolated PBMCs, or DNA extracted from either sample type. This entry is derived from a study of blood T cell repertoires in COVID-19 (dated by TCRdb to 2018 to 2021). Looking at the study overall: Samples from collaborators originated in the United States, Italy and Spain and spanned both the acute and convalescent phases of COVID-19. The material from the prospective study consisted of cDNA or gDNA derived from T cells, B-cell-depleted T cells, or PBMCs. The dataset comprised deeply sampled blood TCRbeta repertoires from subjects exposed to, actively infected with, or recovered from COVID-19. The repertoires were released in a freely available public database intended as a resource for research on the immune response to SARS-CoV-2. The samples were drawn from the first 160 participants of the ongoing ImmuneRACE study and from 1,200 or so subjects provided by 6 global collaborators. A de-identified subject ID, COVID-19 status, age in years and sex were almost always included in the sample metadata. Where HLA class I and class II types were available, the types were taken from metadata supplied by the sample provider, not from assay-based typing.

The study at large found these results: The amount of clinical and demographic metadata varied by source and participant and was provided uncurated.

The sequenced sample was peripheral blood. The TCR comes from a man older than 75 with active or convalescent COVID-19. The chain links TRBV6-6 with TRBJ1-4, with 9 bases in between that match TRBD1. The CDR3 region: CASSPPRDRDPNEKLFF. The DNA reads as follows: TGTGCCAGCAGTCCTCCCCGGGACAGGGATCCTAATGAAAAACTGTTTTTT.